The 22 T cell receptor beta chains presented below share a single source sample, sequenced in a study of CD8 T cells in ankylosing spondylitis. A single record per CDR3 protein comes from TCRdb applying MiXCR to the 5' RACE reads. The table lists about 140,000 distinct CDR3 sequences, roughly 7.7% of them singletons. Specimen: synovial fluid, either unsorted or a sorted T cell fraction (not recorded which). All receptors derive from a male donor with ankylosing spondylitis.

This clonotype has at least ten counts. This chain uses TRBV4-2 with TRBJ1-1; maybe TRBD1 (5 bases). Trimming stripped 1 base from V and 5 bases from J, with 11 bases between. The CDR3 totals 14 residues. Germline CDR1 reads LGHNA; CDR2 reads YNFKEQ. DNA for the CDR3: TGTGCCAGCAGCCAAGTTCAGGGCGGAACTGAAGCTTTCTTT. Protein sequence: CASSQVQGGTEAFF.

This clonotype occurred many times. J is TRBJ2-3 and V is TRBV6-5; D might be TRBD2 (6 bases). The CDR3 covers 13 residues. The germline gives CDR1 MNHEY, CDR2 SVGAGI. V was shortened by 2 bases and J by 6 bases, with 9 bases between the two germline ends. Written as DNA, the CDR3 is TGTGCCAGCAGTTACGGGGGGTCCGATACGCAGTATTTT. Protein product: CASSYGGSDTQYF.

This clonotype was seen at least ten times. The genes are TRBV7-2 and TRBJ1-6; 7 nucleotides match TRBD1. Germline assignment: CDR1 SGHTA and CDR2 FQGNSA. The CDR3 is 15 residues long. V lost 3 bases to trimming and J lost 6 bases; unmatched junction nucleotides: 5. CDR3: CASSFKGQSNSPLHF. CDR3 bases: TGTGCCAGCAGCTTCAAGGGACAGAGTAATTCACCCCTCCACTTT.

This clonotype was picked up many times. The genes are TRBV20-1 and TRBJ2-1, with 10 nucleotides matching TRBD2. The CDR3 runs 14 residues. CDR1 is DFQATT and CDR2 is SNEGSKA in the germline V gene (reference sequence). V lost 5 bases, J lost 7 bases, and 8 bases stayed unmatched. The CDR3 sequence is CSAPNLAGGNEQFF. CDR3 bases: TGCAGTGCTCCTAATTTAGCGGGAGGTAATGAGCAGTTCTTC.

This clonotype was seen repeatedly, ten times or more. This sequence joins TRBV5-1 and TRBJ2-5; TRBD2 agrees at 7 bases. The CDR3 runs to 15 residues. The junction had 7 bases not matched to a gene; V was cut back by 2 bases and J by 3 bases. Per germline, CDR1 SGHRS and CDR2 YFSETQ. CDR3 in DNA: TGCGCCAGCAGCTTTTATGGGGGGGTGGAAGAGACCCAGTACTTC. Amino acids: CASSFYGGVEETQYF.

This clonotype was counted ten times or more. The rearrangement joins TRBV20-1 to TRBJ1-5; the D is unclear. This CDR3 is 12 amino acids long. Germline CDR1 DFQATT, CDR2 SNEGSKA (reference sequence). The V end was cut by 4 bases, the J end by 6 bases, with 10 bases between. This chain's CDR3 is CSATPNAQPQHF. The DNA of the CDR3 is TGCAGTGCTACTCCAAATGCTCAGCCCCAGCATTTT.

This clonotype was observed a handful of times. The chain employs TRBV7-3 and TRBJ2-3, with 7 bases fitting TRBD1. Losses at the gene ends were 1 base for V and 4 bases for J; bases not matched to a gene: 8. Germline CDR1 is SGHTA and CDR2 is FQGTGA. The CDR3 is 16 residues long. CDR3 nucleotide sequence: TGTGCCAGCAGCTTAATAGGGGGCGATAGGTCAGATACGCAGTATTTT. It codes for CASSLIGGDRSDTQYF.

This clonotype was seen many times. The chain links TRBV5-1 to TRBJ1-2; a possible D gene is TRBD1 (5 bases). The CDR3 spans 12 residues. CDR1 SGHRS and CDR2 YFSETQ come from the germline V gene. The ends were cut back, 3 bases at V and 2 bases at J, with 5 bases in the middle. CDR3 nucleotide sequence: TGCGCCAGCAGCTGGGGGAACTATGGCTACACCTTC. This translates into CASSWGNYGYTF.

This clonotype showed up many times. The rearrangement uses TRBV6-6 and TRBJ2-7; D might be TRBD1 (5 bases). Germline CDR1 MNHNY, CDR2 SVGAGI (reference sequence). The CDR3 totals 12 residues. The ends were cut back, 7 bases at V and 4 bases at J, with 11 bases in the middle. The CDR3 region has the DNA TGTGCCAGCACCTACCAGGGTTACGAGCAGTACTTC. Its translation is CASTYQGYEQYF.

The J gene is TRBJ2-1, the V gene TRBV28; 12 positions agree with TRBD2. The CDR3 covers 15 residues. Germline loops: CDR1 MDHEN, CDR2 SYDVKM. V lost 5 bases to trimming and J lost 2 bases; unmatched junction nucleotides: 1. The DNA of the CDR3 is TGTGCCAGCAGTCCTAGCGGGAGGGCCTACAATGAGCAGTTCTTC. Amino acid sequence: CASSPSGRAYNEQFF.

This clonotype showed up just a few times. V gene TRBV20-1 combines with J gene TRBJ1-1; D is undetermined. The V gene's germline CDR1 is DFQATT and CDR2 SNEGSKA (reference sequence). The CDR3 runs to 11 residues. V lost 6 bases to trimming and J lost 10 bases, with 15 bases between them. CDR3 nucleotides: TGCAGTGCGGCGGGCCCCTCGGGAGCTTTCTTT. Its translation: CSAAGPSGAFF.

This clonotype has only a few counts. The CDR3 sequence is CASSLGLLGGETQYF. CDR3 nucleotide sequence: TGTGCCAGCAGCTTAGGACTACTCGGGGGGGAGACCCAGTACTTC. The rearrangement joins TRBV7-2 to TRBJ2-5; 7 bases are a match to TRBD2. Germline V CDR1 and CDR2: SGHTA, FQGNSA. The CDR3 is 15 residues long. After removal of 1 base from V and 5 bases from J, the junction contained 7 bases not matched to a gene.

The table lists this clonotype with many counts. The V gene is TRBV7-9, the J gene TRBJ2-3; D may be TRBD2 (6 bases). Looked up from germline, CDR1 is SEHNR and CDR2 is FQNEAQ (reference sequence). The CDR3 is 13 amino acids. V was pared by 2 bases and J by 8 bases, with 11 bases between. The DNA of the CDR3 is TGTGCCAGCAGCTTAATGCGGGACGGTACGCAGTATTTT. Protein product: CASSLMRDGTQYF.

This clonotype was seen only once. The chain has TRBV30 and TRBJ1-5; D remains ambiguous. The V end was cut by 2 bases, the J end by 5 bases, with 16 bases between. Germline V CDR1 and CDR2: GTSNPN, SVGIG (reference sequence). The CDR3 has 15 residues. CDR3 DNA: TGTGCCTGGAGTCCCGCCTCTTACGTGTATCAGCCCCAGCATTTT. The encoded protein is CAWSPASYVYQPQHF.

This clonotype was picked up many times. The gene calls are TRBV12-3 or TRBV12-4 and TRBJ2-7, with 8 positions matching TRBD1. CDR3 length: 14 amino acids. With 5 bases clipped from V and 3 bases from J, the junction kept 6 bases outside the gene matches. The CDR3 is CASSPTGAVYEQYF. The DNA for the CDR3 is TGTGCCAGCAGTCCGACAGGGGCGGTCTACGAGCAGTACTTC.

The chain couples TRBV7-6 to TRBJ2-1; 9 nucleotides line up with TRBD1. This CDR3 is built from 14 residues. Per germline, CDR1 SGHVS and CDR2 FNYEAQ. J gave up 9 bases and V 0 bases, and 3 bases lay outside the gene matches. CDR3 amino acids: CASSLAGTGIEQFF. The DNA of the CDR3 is TGTGCCAGCAGCTTAGCCGGGACAGGGATTGAGCAGTTCTTC.

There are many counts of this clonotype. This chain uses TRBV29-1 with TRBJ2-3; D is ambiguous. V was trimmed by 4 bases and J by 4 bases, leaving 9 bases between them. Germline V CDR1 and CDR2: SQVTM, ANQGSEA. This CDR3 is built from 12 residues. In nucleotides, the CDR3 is TGCAGCGTTGGGGCCGACTCAGATACGCAGTATTTT. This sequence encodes CSVGADSDTQYF.

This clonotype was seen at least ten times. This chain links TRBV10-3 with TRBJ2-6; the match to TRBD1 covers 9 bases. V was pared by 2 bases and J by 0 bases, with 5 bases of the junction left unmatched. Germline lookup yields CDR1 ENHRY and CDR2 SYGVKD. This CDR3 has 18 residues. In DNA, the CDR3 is TGTGCCATCAGTGAGGGGACAGGGTTCACCTCTGGGGCCAACGTCCTGACTTTC. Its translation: CAISEGTGFTSGANVLTF.

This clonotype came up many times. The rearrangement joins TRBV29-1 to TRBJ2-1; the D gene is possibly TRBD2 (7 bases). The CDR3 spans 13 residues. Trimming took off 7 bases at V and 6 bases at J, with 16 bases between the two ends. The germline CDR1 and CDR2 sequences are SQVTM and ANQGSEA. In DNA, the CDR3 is TGCAGCGCTGGACGGGGGGCCCCCAATGAGCAGTTCTTC. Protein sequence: CSAGRGAPNEQFF.

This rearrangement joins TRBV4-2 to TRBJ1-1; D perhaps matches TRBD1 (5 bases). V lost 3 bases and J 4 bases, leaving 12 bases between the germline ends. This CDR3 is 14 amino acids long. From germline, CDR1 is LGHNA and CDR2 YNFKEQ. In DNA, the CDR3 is TGTGCCAGCAGCCAGGCAGGGTGGAGCACTGAAGCTTTCTTT. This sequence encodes CASSQAGWSTEAFF.

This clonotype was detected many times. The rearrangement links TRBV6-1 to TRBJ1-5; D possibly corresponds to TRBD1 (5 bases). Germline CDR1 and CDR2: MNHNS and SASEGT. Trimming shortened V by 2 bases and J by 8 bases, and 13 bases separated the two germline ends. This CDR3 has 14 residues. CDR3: CASSEYGGVKPQHF. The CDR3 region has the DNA TGTGCCAGCAGTGAATACGGGGGTGTCAAGCCCCAGCATTTT.

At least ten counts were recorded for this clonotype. The CDR3 here is CSARDGHRANYGYTF. The CDR3 coding sequence is TGCAGTGCTAGAGACGGCCACCGCGCTAACTATGGCTACACCTTC. The chain couples TRBV20-1 to TRBJ1-2; no reliable D call. From germline, CDR1 is DFQATT and CDR2 SNEGSKA (reference sequence). V lost 0 bases, J lost 0 bases, and 11 bases lay in between. The CDR3 runs to 15 residues.